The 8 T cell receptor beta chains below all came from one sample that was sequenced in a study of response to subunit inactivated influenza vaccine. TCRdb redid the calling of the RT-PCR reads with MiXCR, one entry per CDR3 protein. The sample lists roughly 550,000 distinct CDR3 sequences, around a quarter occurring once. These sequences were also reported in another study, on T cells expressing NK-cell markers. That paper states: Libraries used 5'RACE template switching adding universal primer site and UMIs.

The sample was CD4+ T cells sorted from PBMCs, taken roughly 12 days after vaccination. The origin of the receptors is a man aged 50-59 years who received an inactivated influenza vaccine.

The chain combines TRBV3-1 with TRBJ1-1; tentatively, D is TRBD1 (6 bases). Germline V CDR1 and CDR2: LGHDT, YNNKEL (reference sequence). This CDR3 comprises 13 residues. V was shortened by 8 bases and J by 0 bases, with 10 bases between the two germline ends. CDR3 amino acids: CASGGLLNTEAFF. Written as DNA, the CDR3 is TGTGCCAGCGGGGGCCTCCTGAACACTGAAGCTTTCTTT.

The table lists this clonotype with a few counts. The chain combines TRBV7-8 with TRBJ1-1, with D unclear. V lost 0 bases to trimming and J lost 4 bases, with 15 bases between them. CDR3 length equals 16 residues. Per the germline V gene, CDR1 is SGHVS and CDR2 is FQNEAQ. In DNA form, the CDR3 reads TGTGCCAGCAGCTTAGCCGCCAGGCCTGGGGTCACTGAAGCTTTCTTT. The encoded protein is CASSLAARPGVTEAFF.

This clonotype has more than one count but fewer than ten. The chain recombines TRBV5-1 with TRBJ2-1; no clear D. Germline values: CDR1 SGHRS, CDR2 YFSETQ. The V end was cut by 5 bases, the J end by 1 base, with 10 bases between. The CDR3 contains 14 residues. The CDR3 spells CASRTDSSYNEQFF. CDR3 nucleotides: TGCGCCAGCAGAACAGATTCTTCCTACAATGAGCAGTTCTTC.

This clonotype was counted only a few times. The CDR3 DNA is TGTGCCAGCTCACCACTTCCTCCCCCAAAAGAGACCCAGTACTTC. Protein product: CASSPLPPPKETQYF. The rearrangement joins TRBV18 to TRBJ2-5, with no clear D. V was clipped by 1 base and J by 3 bases, with 12 bases between them. CDR1 KGHSH and CDR2 LQKENI come from the germline V gene. The CDR3 is 15 residues long.

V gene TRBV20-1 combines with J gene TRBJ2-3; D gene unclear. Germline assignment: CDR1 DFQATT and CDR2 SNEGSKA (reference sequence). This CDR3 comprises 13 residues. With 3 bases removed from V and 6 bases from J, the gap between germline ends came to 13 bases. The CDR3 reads CSARRRVGDTQYF. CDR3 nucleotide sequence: TGCAGTGCTAGGCGGCGAGTCGGGGATACGCAGTATTTT.

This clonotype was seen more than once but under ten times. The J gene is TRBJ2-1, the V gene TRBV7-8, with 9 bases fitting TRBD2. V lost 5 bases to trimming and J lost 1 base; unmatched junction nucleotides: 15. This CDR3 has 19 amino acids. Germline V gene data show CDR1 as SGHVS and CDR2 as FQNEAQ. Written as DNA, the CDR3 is TGTGCCAGCAGCGTCTTAGCGGGGGCCCTCAAGCCTTCCTACAATGAGCAGTTCTTC. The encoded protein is CASSVLAGALKPSYNEQFF.

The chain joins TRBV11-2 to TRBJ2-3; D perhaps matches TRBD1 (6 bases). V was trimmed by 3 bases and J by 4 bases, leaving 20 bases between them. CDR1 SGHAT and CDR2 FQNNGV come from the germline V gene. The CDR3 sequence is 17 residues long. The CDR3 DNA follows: TGTGCCAGCAGCTTTCCCCTGGCGCCCAGGGGTGCAGATACGCAGTATTTT. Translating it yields CASSFPLAPRGADTQYF.

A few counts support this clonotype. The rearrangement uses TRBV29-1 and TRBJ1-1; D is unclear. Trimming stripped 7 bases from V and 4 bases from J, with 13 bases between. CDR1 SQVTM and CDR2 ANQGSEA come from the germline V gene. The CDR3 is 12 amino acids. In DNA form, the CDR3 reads TGCAGCGGGCAAATGGCGGGCACTGAAGCTTTCTTT. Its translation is CSGQMAGTEAFF. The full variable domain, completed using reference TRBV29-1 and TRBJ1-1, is SAVISQKPSRDICQRGTSLTIQCQVDSQVTMMFWYRQQPGQSLTLIATANQGSEATYESGFVIDKFPISRPNLTFSTLTVSNMSPEDSSIYLCSGQMAGTEAFFGQGTRLTVV.